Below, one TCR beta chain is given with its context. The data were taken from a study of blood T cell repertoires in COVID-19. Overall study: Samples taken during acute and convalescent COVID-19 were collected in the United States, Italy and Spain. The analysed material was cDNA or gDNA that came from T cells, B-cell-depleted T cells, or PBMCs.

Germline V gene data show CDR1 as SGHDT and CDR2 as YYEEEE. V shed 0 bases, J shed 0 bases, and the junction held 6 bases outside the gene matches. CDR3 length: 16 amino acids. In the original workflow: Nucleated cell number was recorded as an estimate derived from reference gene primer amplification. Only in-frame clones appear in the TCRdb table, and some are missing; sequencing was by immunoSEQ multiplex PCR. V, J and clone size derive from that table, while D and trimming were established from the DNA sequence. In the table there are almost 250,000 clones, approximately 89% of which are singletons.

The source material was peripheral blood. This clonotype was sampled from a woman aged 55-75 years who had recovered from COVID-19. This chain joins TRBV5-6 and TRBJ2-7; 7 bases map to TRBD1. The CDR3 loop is CASSLDGTDFSYEQYF. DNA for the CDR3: TGTGCCAGCAGCTTGGACGGGACAGACTTCTCCTACGAGCAGTACTTC.